Included here is one TCR beta chain sequence, with context. One Seattle source followed patients from active infection through their disease course. This entry belongs to a study of blood T cell repertoires in COVID-19. Across the study: Italy, Spain and the United States were the sources of the convalescent and acute COVID-19 samples. PBMCs, B-cell-depleted T cells, or T cells provided the cDNA or gDNA that made up the material.

How the authors handled the data: Estimation of nucleated cell counts relied on the amplification of reference gene primers. Only in-frame clones appear in the TCRdb table, and some are missing; sequencing was by immunoSEQ multiplex PCR. That table is the source of V, J and clone size, and D and trimming were worked out from the DNA. The sample contains 150,000 to 200,000 clones, around 83% of which appear only once. There are 16 residues in the CDR3. V was cut by 11 bases and J by 8 bases, with 25 bases left in between. Germline V gene data show CDR1 as LNHDA and CDR2 as SQIVND (reference sequence).

This TCR came from a woman between 65 and 79 years old with COVID-19, enrolled during active disease. Sequences were obtained from peripheral blood. V and J are TRBV19 and TRBJ1-6; maybe TRBD1 (5 bases). CDR3 sequence: CAAKNPGAGLDSPLHF. The CDR3, as DNA: TGTGCCGCGAAGAACCCGGGAGCAGGGTTGGATTCACCCCTCCACTTT.